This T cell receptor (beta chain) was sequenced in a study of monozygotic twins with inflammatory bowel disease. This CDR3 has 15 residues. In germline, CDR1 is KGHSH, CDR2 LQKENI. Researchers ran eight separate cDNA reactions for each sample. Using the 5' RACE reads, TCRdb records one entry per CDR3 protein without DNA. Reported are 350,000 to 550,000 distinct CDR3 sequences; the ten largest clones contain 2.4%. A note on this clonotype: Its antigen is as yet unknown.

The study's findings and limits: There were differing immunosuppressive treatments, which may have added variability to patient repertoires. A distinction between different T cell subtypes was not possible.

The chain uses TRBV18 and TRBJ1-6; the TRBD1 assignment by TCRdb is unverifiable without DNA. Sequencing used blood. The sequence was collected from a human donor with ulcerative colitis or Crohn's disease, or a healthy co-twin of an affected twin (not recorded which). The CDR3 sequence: CASSLSRQGNSPLHF.